Below, 23 T cell receptor beta chains from the same sample are listed, as sequenced in a study of T cells and Merkel cell carcinoma outcomes. The assay was immunoSEQ multiplex PCR, and TCRdb's table has in-frame clones only and misses some. The table has about 19,000 clones, approximately 80% seen once. The source material was tumor tissue from Merkel cell carcinoma. The receptor set was obtained from a human donor with Merkel cell carcinoma.

V is TRBV11-3 and J is TRBJ1-1; D possibly corresponds to TRBD1 (6 bases). This CDR3 spans 12 amino acids. Per germline, CDR1 SGHNT and CDR2 YENEEA. Trimming stripped 7 bases from V and 10 bases from J, with 16 bases between. DNA of the CDR3: TGTGCCAGCAACACGGCACAGGGCCCAGCTTTCTTT. Translation gives CASNTAQGPAFF.

Here the CDR3 DNA reads TGCGCCAGCAGCTTGCTTTACGGAAACACTGAAGCTTTCTTT. It encodes CASSLLYGNTEAFF. The J gene is TRBJ1-1, the V gene TRBV5-1; D is ambiguous. The CDR3 contains 14 residues. V lost 1 base and J 2 bases, leaving 9 bases between the germline ends. Looked up from germline, CDR1 is SGHRS and CDR2 is YFSETQ.

On this clone itself: One base away lies a much larger clone, so this may be a sequencing read error. Other DNA sequences in the sample encode the same CDR3. The gene calls are TRBV5-4 and TRBJ2-7; 9 positions agree with TRBD1. After removal of 7 bases from V and 0 bases from J, the junction contained 17 bases not matched to a gene. This CDR3 is 18 amino acids long. CDR1 SGHNT and CDR2 YYREEE come from the germline V gene (reference sequence). CDR3 sequence reads: CASWGDGTGGASSYEQYF. The CDR3 DNA follows: TGTGCCAGCTGGGGGGACGGAACAGGGGGCGCGTCCTCCTACGAGCAGTACTTC.

The count of this clone is one. The chain carries TRBV7-9 and TRBJ2-7; D is ambiguous. Germline values: CDR1 SEHNR, CDR2 FQNEAQ (reference sequence). V lost 8 bases to trimming and J lost 0 bases, with 11 bases between them. The CDR3 is 13 amino acids. In DNA form, the CDR3 reads TGTGCCAGCCGACCGGGCAGCTCCTACGAGCAGTACTTC. Protein: CASRPGSSYEQYF. Filled out from reference TRBV7-9 and TRBJ2-7, the complete variable domain reads DTGVSQNPRHKITKRGQNVTFRCDPISEHNRLYWYRQTLGQGPEFLTYFQNEAQLEKSRLLSDRFSAERPKGSFSTLEIQRTEQGDSAMYLCASRPGSSYEQYFGPGTRLTVT.

This clone was seen a single time. The chain is built from TRBV5-1 and TRBJ1-3; tentative D call: TRBD1 (5 bases). This CDR3 has 15 residues. V lost 6 bases and J 4 bases, leaving 17 bases between the germline ends. Germline assignment: CDR1 SGHRS and CDR2 YFSETQ. CDR3: CASMAGNQGGNTIYF. The CDR3 DNA reads TGCGCCAGCATGGCAGGGAATCAAGGCGGAAACACCATATATTTT.

The rearrangement joins TRBV27 to TRBJ1-4; tentative D call: TRBD1 (6 bases). Trimming left V 5 bases short and J 8 bases short, with 21 bases between. CDR1 MNHEY and CDR2 SMNVEV come from the germline V gene (reference sequence). The CDR3 totals 16 residues. Here the CDR3 reads CASSPPPTGLNEKLFF. DNA of the CDR3: TGTGCCAGCAGTCCCCCCCCGACAGGACTTAACGAAAAACTGTTTTTT.

Sample share makes this clone medium-sized. This chain links TRBV6-1 with TRBJ2-1; 7 nucleotides agree with TRBD1. V trimming: 10 bases; J trimming: 4 bases; junction bases outside the gene matches: 10. Per the germline V gene, CDR1 is MNHNS and CDR2 is SASEGT. The CDR3 sequence is 14 residues long. DNA of the CDR3: TGTGCCACCCTACAGGGGCTGGGATACAATGAGCAGTTCTTC. This codes for CATLQGLGYNEQFF.

This chain connects TRBV5-1 to TRBJ2-1; TRBD2 aligns across 10 bases. CDR3 length: 18 residues. Germline V gene lookup returns CDR1 SGHRS and CDR2 YFSETQ. After removal of 6 bases from V and 9 bases from J, the junction contained 21 bases not matched to a gene. The CDR3 DNA is TGCGCCAGCACGCTAGCTAGCGGGAGTCTCTTTCTGAGTAGTGAGCAGTTCTTC. Encoded protein: CASTLASGSLFLSSEQFF.

The chain uses TRBV19 and TRBJ2-7; D may be TRBD2 (6 bases). In germline, CDR1 is LNHDA, CDR2 SQIVND (reference sequence). V was cut by 0 bases and J by 4 bases, with 19 bases left in between. The CDR3 length is 17 residues. The CDR3 region has the DNA TGTGCCAGTAGTATAGATCGGAGGGCCTCACCTATGTACGAGCAGTACTTC. Protein sequence: CASSIDRRASPMYEQYF. The variable domain in full, with the rest retrieved from reference TRBV19 and TRBJ2-7, is DGGITQSPKYLFRKEGQNVTLSCEQNLNHDAMYWYRQDPGQGLRLIYYSQIVNDFQKGDIAEGYSVSREKKESFPLTVTSAQKNPTAFYLCASSIDRRASPMYEQYFGPGTRLTVT.

This clone is termed medium-sized (0.01 to 0.1%). The V gene is TRBV10-3, the J gene TRBJ2-5, with TRBD2 matching 7 bases. The CDR3 totals 17 residues. The V and J ends lost 2 bases and 5 bases, in that order; junction bases with no gene match: 14. In germline, CDR1 is ENHRY, CDR2 SYGVKD. The chain's CDR3 is CAISELYTSDGSETQYF. In DNA form, the CDR3 reads TGTGCCATCAGTGAGCTATACACTAGCGACGGGAGTGAGACCCAGTACTTC.

The chain uses TRBV6-4 and TRBJ2-5, with D unclear. This CDR3 region has 15 residues. Germline CDR1 is MRHNA and CDR2 is SNTAGT. The germline V and J ends were trimmed by 6 bases and 7 bases, with 21 bases remaining between them. CDR3 bases: TGTGCCAGCAGACCCGGACGGAGCCAAGATTCGACCCAGTACTTC. Encoded protein: CASRPGRSQDSTQYF.

This chain joins TRBV4-1 and TRBJ1-1, with TRBD1 matching 7 bases. V lost 0 bases, J lost 4 bases, and 5 bases stayed unmatched. Germline CDR1 and CDR2: MGHRA and YSYEKL. CDR3 length: 15 residues. Here the CDR3 DNA reads TGCGCCAGCAGCCAAGATAGGGGGCGCGCCACTGAAGCTTTCTTT. Its translation is CASSQDRGRATEAFF.

As DNA, the CDR3 is TGTGCCAGCAGTGAAGGTCTTAGAGGTACCTATGGCTACACCTTC. Its translation is CASSEGLRGTYGYTF. The rearrangement joins TRBV6-1 to TRBJ1-2, with unresolved D. The germline CDR1 and CDR2 sequences are MNHNS and SASEGT. V was trimmed by 1 base and J by 4 bases, leaving 13 bases between them. The length of the CDR3 is 15 residues.

The chain has TRBV5-1 and TRBJ2-3; D is unresolved. The CDR3 consists of 11 residues. CDR1 is SGHRS and CDR2 is YFSETQ in the germline V gene. Trimming took 2 bases from V and 6 from J, leaving 4 bases between them. This CDR3 reads CASSFGDTQYF. The CDR3 DNA reads TGCGCCAGCAGCTTTGGTGATACGCAGTATTTT.

V and J are TRBV5-4 and TRBJ2-7; tentative D call: TRBD2 (6 bases). The CDR3 has 13 amino acids. Germline CDR1 reads SGHNT; CDR2 reads YYREEE (reference sequence). Trimming stripped 8 bases from V and 6 bases from J, with 18 bases between. CDR3 in DNA: TGTGCCAGTTCTCTGGGGAGGACTTTCGAGCAGTACTTC. Translating it yields CASSLGRTFEQYF. The whole variable domain, remainder taken from reference TRBV5-4 and TRBJ2-7, is ETGVTQSPTHLIKTRGQQVTLRCSSQSGHNTVSWYQQALGQGPQFIFQYYREEENGRGNFPPRFSGLQFPNYSSELNVNALELDDSALYLCASSLGRTFEQYFGPGTRLTVT.

Note on this clone: Different DNA sequences within this sample yield the same CDR3. The rearrangement uses TRBV18 and TRBJ2-3, with D perhaps TRBD1 (7 bases). This CDR3 region has 13 residues. V was clipped by 5 bases and J by 5 bases, with 11 bases between them. CDR1 and CDR2 from the germline V gene are KGHSH and LQKENI. CDR3 sequence: CASSYRGGDTQYF. CDR3 in DNA: TGTGCCAGCTCATACAGGGGAGGAGATACGCAGTATTTT.

The chain couples TRBV5-1 to TRBJ1-5; the D is unclear. This CDR3 region has 13 residues. The ends were cut back, 4 bases at V and 3 bases at J, with 8 bases in the middle. Germline CDR1 reads SGHRS; CDR2 reads YFSETQ. The CDR3 DNA sequence: TGCGCCAGCAGCCCCGAACTCAATCAGCCCCAGCATTTT. Translated: CASSPELNQPQHF. The complete variable domain, with remaining parts taken from reference TRBV5-1 and TRBJ1-5, reads KAGVTQTPRYLIKTRGQQVTLSCSPISGHRSVSWYQQTPGQGLQFLFEYFSETQRNKGNFPGRFSGRQFSNSRSEMNVSTLELGDSALYLCASSPELNQPQHFGDGTRLSIL.

This chain connects TRBV29-1 to TRBJ1-1; unclear D gene. The CDR3 extends over 14 amino acids. Trimming cost V 7 bases and J 5 bases, with 20 bases left between them. Germline CDR1 SQVTM, CDR2 ANQGSEA. Here the CDR3 DNA reads TGCAGCGCCAGAGCCGGAGCGGGTAGGACTGAAGCTTTCTTT. This sequence encodes CSARAGAGRTEAFF.

This clone was detected only a few times. The chain couples TRBV4-1 to TRBJ2-1; either TRBD1 or TRBD2 may fit D (5 bases each). Germline CDR1 is MGHRA and CDR2 is YSYEKL. The CDR3 loop spans 12 amino acids. Trimming stripped 3 bases from V and 7 bases from J, with 7 bases between. The CDR3 nucleotides read TGCGCCAGCAGCCAGGGGGTGAATGAGCAGTTCTTC. It specifies CASSQGVNEQFF.

This clone was picked up a small number of times. This chain uses TRBV4-1 with TRBJ2-7; D is ambiguous. The germline V gene has CDR1 MGHRA and CDR2 YSYEKL. V was shortened by 4 bases and J by 5 bases, with 18 bases between the two germline ends. This CDR3 spans 15 amino acids. CDR3 nucleotides: TGCGCCAGCAGCCCCCAAAGAAGCCCTTGGGACGAGCAGTACTTC. Amino acid sequence: CASSPQRSPWDEQYF.

This clone was observed a single time. The chain has TRBV5-1 and TRBJ1-2; D ambiguous. The germline V gene encodes CDR1 SGHRS and CDR2 YFSETQ. V dropped 3 bases and J dropped 3 bases, with 15 bases sitting between them. The CDR3 consists of 15 residues. The CDR3 here is CASSSRTGGYYGYTF. CDR3 DNA sequence: TGCGCCAGCAGCTCGCGGACTGGAGGATACTATGGCTACACCTTC. The complete variable domain, with remaining parts taken from reference TRBV5-1 and TRBJ1-2, reads KAGVTQTPRYLIKTRGQQVTLSCSPISGHRSVSWYQQTPGQGLQFLFEYFSETQRNKGNFPGRFSGRQFSNSRSEMNVSTLELGDSALYLCASSSRTGGYYGYTFGSGTRLTVV.

The J gene is TRBJ1-5, the V gene TRBV7-6; TRBD1 might be the D (6 bases). CDR1 is SGHVS, CDR2 FNYEAQ, per germline. The ends were cut back, 10 bases at V and 3 bases at J, with 19 bases in the middle. This CDR3 is built from 15 residues. The CDR3 is CAIGGDRRFNQPQHF. Here the CDR3 DNA reads TGTGCCATCGGAGGAGACAGGAGATTCAATCAGCCCCAGCATTTT.

The chain employs TRBV25-1 and TRBJ2-2; 12 nucleotides align to TRBD1. Trimming at V came to 5 bases and at J to 9 bases, leaving 7 bases not matched to a gene. Germline lookup yields CDR1 MGHDK and CDR2 SYGVNS. This CDR3 comprises 15 residues. This CDR3 is CASSRTGQGAWELFF. As DNA, the CDR3 is TGTGCCAGCAGTAGAACGGGACAGGGGGCCTGGGAGCTGTTTTTT. Full variable domain (remainder filled in from reference TRBV25-1 and TRBJ2-2): EADIYQTPRYLVIGTGKKITLECSQTMGHDKMYWYQQDPGMELHLIHYSYGVNSTEKGDLSSESTVSRIRTEHFPLTLESARPSHTSQYLCASSRTGQGAWELFFGEGSRLTVL.